Listed here is a single TCR beta chain. Investigators spread the genomic DNA of each subset evenly over several immunoSEQ plates. The authors' processing: Junction-only sequences without quality scores were provided by ImmunoSEQ, so filtering was different. Clones were sequenced by immunoSEQ multiplex PCR, and TCRdb holds only the in-frame ones, with some missing. V and J calls and clone size are as listed in that table; D and trimming were resolved from the DNA. The sample lists about 1.5 million clones; 98% were seen once. The V end was cut by 6 bases, the J end by 4 bases, with 19 bases between. The CDR3 has 14 amino acids. From germline, CDR1 is SQVTM and CDR2 ANQGSEA. Both subsets, CD45RA+ naive and CD45RA-negative memory, were split from the CD4+ cells. The sample comes from a study of shared clonotypes between healthy human individuals. For the study at large: CD4 naive and CD4 memory each took three plates per donor, while CD8 naive took two and CD8 memory one.

Sequenced material: naive CD4+ T cells sorted from blood. Indicated subset: CD45RA+ positively selected. V and J are TRBV29-1 and TRBJ2-7; the D gene is possibly TRBD1 (6 bases). The receptor's source is a man between 25 and 39 years old in good health. CDR3 coding DNA: TGCAGCGTGAGAAACCCGGGACAAACTTACGAGCAGTACTTC. It encodes CSVRNPGQTYEQYF.